Here is one TCR beta chain with its context. Its binding antigen is unknown. Qualities for individual bases were not recorded, and no much larger clone is one base off. The TCR beta CDR3 regions were amplified from the RNA transcripts. For the first round of RT-PCR on the TCR CDR3, the HTBI primer set was used together with the Qiagen OneStep RT-PCR kit. A second multiplex PCR round built the libraries, followed by size selection and purification. The libraries were sequenced on an Illumina HiSeq2000 using paired-end 100 bp reads. Per the authors' processing: SOAPnuke was used to process the raw data, throwing out any read that contained adapters or uncalled bases, had a mean Phred below 15, or lacked an exact constant-primer or identifier match. High-quality paired reads were merged using COPE v1.2.5, and each unique nucleotide sequence was defined as a clonotype. Clonotypes were aligned to IMGT TRBV, TRBD and TRBJ reference segments using MiTCR v1.1. Only V-J combinations with frequency above 0.0001, covering about 99% of repertoires, were analysed. The TCS score was defined as F50 (clonal expansion) divided by E x V (chaos), with BLOSUM62-based TCRdist calculated between CDR3 peptides within each V-J. Welch's t-statistics and random forest reduced 514 V-J features to 13, which were used in a naive Bayes classifier (R e1071). TCRdb trimmed public reads at Q25 via fastp, called clones via MiXCR and kept in-frame beta chains. Rows are combined by CDR3 protein, so each entry shows the most common genes and DNA. For this entry, the V and J calls and clone size follow TCRdb and not the study's own pipeline. This sample lists about 640,000 distinct CDR3 sequences; less than 25% were detected once. The ten largest clones capture under 35% of the sample.

Ophthalmopathy patients had moderately to severely active disease, Clinical Activity Score of at least 3, NOSPECS grade of at least 4, and duration under 3 months. Any patient with an uncontrolled infection, another autoimmune disease, pregnancy or lactation was excluded. Clinical symptoms, serum thyroxine and TRAb, thyroid ultrasound, and orbital computed tomography formed the basis for the diagnoses. PBMCs were separated from 7.5 to 10 ml of fresh peripheral blood using Ficoll-Paque density gradient centrifugation. Trizol reagent was used to extract total RNA, and RNA quality was then checked on an Agilent 2100 Bioanalyzer. These data come from a study of T cells in Graves' hyperthyroidism and ophthalmopathy (dated by TCRdb to between 2019 and 2020). About the full investigation: Peripheral blood was collected at initial diagnosis, before any treatment. TCR V-J signatures able to tell the groups apart were searched for in a discovery cohort of 90 to 100 patients, of whom roughly 42 had Graves' ophthalmopathy and more than 55 had stable Graves' hyperthyroidism. The roughly 91 discovery patients were randomly split 7:3 into training and test sets. In roughly six Graves' hyperthyroidism patients, the study also compared T-cell repertoires from thyroid tissue with T-cell repertoires from blood. Following sampling, methimazole starting at 30 mg daily was given to hyperthyroidism patients, and high-dose intravenous methylprednisolone was given to ophthalmopathy patients. TCR Vbeta CDR3 sequencing of some 140 peripheral blood samples (roughly 41 ophthalmopathy, approximately 80 hyperthyroidism and approximately 17 progressor patients) is reported in the paper. Prospective prediction of ophthalmopathy was tested in an independent validation cohort consisting of roughly 20 hyperthyroidism patients and over 15 patients who later progressed to ophthalmopathy.

CDR1 and CDR2 were assigned from the germline V gene (reference sequence) as PRHDT and FYEKMQ. Taken from cysteine to phenylalanine, the CDR3 has 15 residues. The kept DNA is CDR3 alone, 45 bases in frame from the first base. V gives up 1 base and J gives up 4 bases, and the segment between their germline ends measures 11 bases. Broad study findings and their caveats: No statistical method was used to set the sample size in advance, and investigators knew the group allocation. In cross-validation, a model built on a 13 V-J signature told ophthalmopathy apart from stable hyperthyroidism with about 90% sensitivity and roughly 82% specificity, and in testing the same model reached 80%/75%. Blood samples also contained most of the expanded thyroid clonotypes (frequency above 0.001), which suggests that blood repertoires may reflect thyroid immune responses. In validation, the model predicted progression to ophthalmopathy with approximately 71% sensitivity and 72% to 75% specificity, a median of roughly seven months before onset.

The receptor comes from a man between 25 and 39 years old with Graves' ophthalmopathy. The receptor chain draws on TRBV13 and TRBJ2-1; TRBD1 is perhaps the D gene, given 5 matching bases. The sample was blood. In nucleotides, the sequence is TGTGCCAGCAGCTTAGCCCATGACAGTTACAATGAGCAGTTCTTC. This codes for CASSLAHDSYNEQFF.